Following are 31 T cell receptor beta chains from one sample sequenced in a study of shared T cell receptors in the human thymus. Only in-frame clones appear in the TCRdb table, and some are missing; sequencing was by immunoSEQ multiplex PCR. The sample gives hundreds of thousands of clones, roughly 86% of which show up once; roughly 0.0089% is in the top ten. A further study also used this sample, focusing on human thymus T cells.

Material for sequencing was thymocytes. The source is a boy younger than two with a congenital heart defect.

The chain employs TRBV5-6 and TRBJ1-1, with no clear D. Germline V gene lookup returns CDR1 SGHDT and CDR2 YYEEEE. The CDR3 spans 15 residues. V lost 0 bases, J lost 5 bases, and 14 bases lay in between. CDR3: CASSLVRKRGTEAFF. In DNA, the CDR3 is TGTGCCAGCAGCTTGGTCCGGAAACGGGGTACTGAAGCTTTCTTT.

V gene TRBV11-3 combines with J gene TRBJ2-3, with 8 positions matching TRBD2. CDR3 length equals 16 residues. With 6 bases clipped from V and 0 bases from J, the junction kept 8 bases outside the gene matches. CDR1 and CDR2 from the germline V gene are SGHNT and YENEEA. CDR3 amino acids: CASRYQKRGSTDTQYF. CDR3 nucleotides: TGTGCCAGCAGGTATCAAAAGCGGGGGAGCACAGATACGCAGTATTTT.

The rearrangement joins TRBV19 to TRBJ2-7; no reliable D call. CDR1 LNHDA and CDR2 SQIVND come from the germline V gene (reference sequence). CDR3 length: 14 residues. The ends were cut back, 1 base at V and 3 bases at J, with 10 bases in the middle. The CDR3 region has the DNA TGTGCCAGTAGTATAGGACACACCTTCTACGAGCAGTACTTC. It codes for CASSIGHTFYEQYF.

This clone was detected once. V gene TRBV28 combines with J gene TRBJ2-7; D may be TRBD2 (5 bases). This CDR3 region has 15 residues. Germline assignment: CDR1 MDHEN and CDR2 SYDVKM. The V end was cut by 3 bases, the J end by 5 bases, with 17 bases between. The chain's CDR3 is CASSFRAGLANEQYF. The CDR3 bases are TGTGCCAGCAGTTTTAGGGCGGGTCTGGCCAACGAGCAGTACTTC. The whole variable domain, filled in from reference TRBV28 and TRBJ2-7, reads DVKVTQSSRYLVKRTGEKVFLECVQDMDHENMFWYRQDPGLGLRLIYFSYDVKMKEKGDIPEGYSVSREKKERFSLILESASTNQTSMYLCASSFRAGLANEQYFGPGTRLTVT.

This clone occurred a few times. The chain links TRBV27 to TRBJ2-1; TRBD2 aligns across 9 bases. Germline CDR1 MNHEY, CDR2 SMNVEV (reference sequence). Trimming cost V 8 bases and J 0 bases; bases outside gene matches: 8. The CDR3 runs 16 residues. CDR3: CASHDLSGSSYNEQFF. The CDR3 nucleotides are TGTGCCAGCCACGACCTTAGCGGGAGCTCCTACAATGAGCAGTTCTTC.

The chain couples TRBV4-3 to TRBJ2-7, with 8 bases lining up with TRBD2. Germline loops: CDR1 LGHNA, CDR2 YSLEER. V lost 5 bases and J lost 0; bases outside the gene matches: 9. This CDR3 contains 16 residues. CDR3 sequence: CASSKRAGGGSYEQYF. CDR3 nucleotide sequence: TGCGCCAGCAGCAAGCGAGCCGGGGGGGGCTCCTACGAGCAGTACTTC.

The chain joins TRBV19 to TRBJ1-1; no definite D call. In germline, CDR1 is LNHDA, CDR2 SQIVND (reference sequence). V was clipped by 0 bases and J by 4 bases, with 18 bases between them. This CDR3 region has 17 residues. This chain's CDR3 is CASSIERTGPGCTEAFF. The CDR3 DNA follows: TGTGCCAGTAGTATAGAGAGGACTGGTCCCGGCTGCACTGAAGCTTTCTTT.

This clone was seen only a few times. The V gene is TRBV28, the J gene TRBJ2-7, with a possible D match to TRBD1 (6 bases). The ends were cut back, 3 bases at V and 2 bases at J, with 23 bases in the middle. The CDR3 sequence is 18 residues long. CDR1 is MDHEN, CDR2 SYDVKM, per germline. CDR3 nucleotides: TGTGCCAGCAGTTTCGACAGGATCCATGGCCACGGGGCCTACGAGCAGTACTTC. This sequence encodes CASSFDRIHGHGAYEQYF.

The chain is built from TRBV28 and TRBJ2-5; D may be TRBD2 (5 bases). V lost 5 bases and J lost 3, with 13 bases in between. The CDR3 runs 14 residues. The germline gives CDR1 MDHEN, CDR2 SYDVKM. This chain's CDR3 is CASSRSGPKETQYF. In DNA, the CDR3 is TGTGCCAGCAGTCGAAGCGGCCCTAAAGAGACCCAGTACTTC.

The V and J genes are TRBV6-4 and TRBJ2-7; 13 nucleotides match TRBD2. V dropped 6 bases and J dropped 2; count of bases not matched to a gene: 16. Germline V CDR1 and CDR2: MRHNA, SNTAGT. This CDR3 is built from 19 residues. The CDR3, as DNA: TGTGCCAGCAGGGTGAAAAGCCCGGGACTAGCGGGAACGACCTACGAGCAGTACTTC. Amino acid sequence: CASRVKSPGLAGTTYEQYF.

The chain links TRBV30 to TRBJ2-1; 16 bases agree with TRBD2. The V gene end was trimmed by 3 bases and the J gene end by 2 bases; junction bases not matched to a gene: 13. CDR3 size: 20 residues. Germline loops: CDR1 GTSNPN, CDR2 SVGIG (reference sequence). The CDR3 region is CAWREFPGLAGGPAYNEQFF. CDR3 nucleotides: TGTGCCTGGAGGGAGTTTCCGGGACTAGCGGGAGGGCCAGCCTACAATGAGCAGTTCTTC.

This clone turned up a few times. This chain uses TRBV5-1 with TRBJ2-2, with TRBD1 matching over 9 bases. CDR1 is SGHRS, CDR2 YFSETQ, per germline. This CDR3 comprises 16 residues. V was pared by 4 bases and J by 1 base, with 5 bases of the junction left unmatched. In DNA form, the CDR3 reads TGCGCCAGCAGCCTGGAGGGACAGGGGAACACCGGGGAGCTGTTTTTT. Its protein is CASSLEGQGNTGELFF.

The chain combines TRBV12-5 with TRBJ2-3; TRBD2 matches at 7 bases. Losses at the gene ends were 7 bases for V and 3 bases for J; bases not matched to a gene: 4. The CDR3 contains 13 residues. Looked up from germline, CDR1 is LGHNT and CDR2 is FRNRAP. The CDR3 reads CASAGGGTDTQYF. Written as DNA, the CDR3 is TGTGCTAGTGCCGGCGGGGGTACAGATACGCAGTATTTT.

This clone was detected only once. This chain connects TRBV9 to TRBJ2-3, with 11 bases that match TRBD1. This CDR3 region has 16 residues. With V trimmed by 4 bases and J by 5 bases, 9 bases remained unmatched. Germline-derived CDR1 and CDR2 are SGDLS and YYNGEE. The CDR3 sequence is CASSTRTGGLKDTQYF. CDR3 in DNA: TGTGCCAGCAGCACTAGGACAGGGGGCTTAAAAGATACGCAGTATTTT.

The V gene is TRBV5-6, the J gene TRBJ2-7; a weak D match, TRBD1 (6 bases). This CDR3 is built from 14 residues. CDR1 and CDR2 from the germline V gene are SGHDT and YYEEEE. V was trimmed by 0 bases and J by 5 bases, leaving 12 bases between them. Here the CDR3 reads CASSLAGEKDEQYF. The CDR3 DNA reads TGTGCCAGCAGCTTGGCAGGGGAGAAGGACGAGCAGTACTTC.

The V call is TRBV4-1, the J call TRBJ2-1, with D possibly matching TRBD2 (6 bases). V lost 0 bases, J lost 0 bases, and 9 bases lay in between. There are 16 residues in the CDR3. CDR1 and CDR2 from the germline V gene are MGHRA and YSYEKL. CDR3 loop: CASSQEGGSSYNEQFF. The CDR3 DNA reads TGCGCCAGCAGCCAAGAAGGAGGGAGCTCCTACAATGAGCAGTTCTTC.

The J gene is TRBJ2-2, the V gene TRBV27; 13 bases line up with TRBD2. CDR1 MNHEY and CDR2 SMNVEV come from the germline V gene (reference sequence). The junction had 15 bases not matched to a gene; V was cut back by 4 bases and J by 7 bases. This CDR3 is built from 19 residues. The CDR3 reads CASSSTSGRADLAYGELFF. As DNA, the CDR3 is TGTGCCAGCAGTTCTACTAGCGGGAGGGCCGATTTGGCGTACGGGGAGCTGTTTTTT.

The gene calls are TRBV7-2 and TRBJ2-7, with TRBD1 as a possible D gene (6 bases). CDR1 is SGHTA, CDR2 FQGNSA, per germline. Trimming left V 5 bases short and J 0 bases short, with 8 bases between. The CDR3 covers 13 residues. The CDR3 here is CASSKTGSYEQYF. The CDR3 nucleotides are TGTGCCAGCAGCAAGACAGGCTCCTACGAGCAGTACTTC.

The V and J genes are TRBV25-1 and TRBJ1-1; 9 nucleotides agree with TRBD1. CDR1 and CDR2 from the germline V gene are MGHDK and SYGVNS. V trimming: 7 bases; J trimming: 5 bases; junction bases outside the gene matches: 8. There are 14 residues in the CDR3. The CDR3, as DNA: TGTGCCAGCAATACCGGGACAGGGTGGACTGAAGCTTTCTTT. Protein product: CASNTGTGWTEAFF.

The genes are TRBV5-8 and TRBJ2-5, with TRBD1 as a possible D gene (6 bases). Per the germline V gene, CDR1 is SGHTS and CDR2 is YDEGEE. The CDR3 is 15 residues long. V was trimmed by 0 bases and J by 5 bases, leaving 14 bases between them. The CDR3 DNA is TGTGCCAGCAGCTTGGCCAACAGGGAAGGGGAGACCCAGTACTTC. Translated: CASSLANREGETQYF.

This clone was seen just once. This sequence joins TRBV7-2 and TRBJ2-7, with a weak D call TRBD1 (5 bases). V was clipped by 7 bases and J by 5 bases, with 15 bases between them. Germline-derived CDR1 and CDR2 are SGHTA and FQGNSA. The CDR3 is 13 amino acids. DNA for the CDR3: TGTGCCAGCACCCTGACAGAGCTCAACGAGCAGTACTTC. Its protein product is CASTLTELNEQYF.

The chain carries TRBV11-3 and TRBJ2-7; possible D gene TRBD1, 5 bases. The CDR3 sequence is 13 residues long. Deletions cut 3 bases from V and 2 bases from J, with 8 bases between. CDR1 is SGHNT and CDR2 is YENEEA in the germline V gene. This CDR3 is CASSFTGAYEQYF. For the CDR3, the DNA is TGTGCCAGCAGCTTCACAGGCGCCTACGAGCAGTACTTC.

V and J are TRBV6-6 and TRBJ1-3, with D possibly being TRBD1 (5 bases). V was shortened by 6 bases and J by 2 bases, with 14 bases between the two germline ends. Per germline, CDR1 MNHNY and CDR2 SVGAGI (reference sequence). This CDR3 has 15 residues. The DNA of the CDR3 is TGTGCCAGCAGCACCAGACAGTGGGCTGGAAACACCATATATTTT. This gives the protein CASSTRQWAGNTIYF.

The chain recombines TRBV11-2 with TRBJ2-5, with TRBD2 matching over 7 bases. CDR3 length equals 14 residues. Trimming removed 7 bases from V and 2 bases from J; junction bases left unmatched: 7. The germline V gene encodes CDR1 SGHAT and CDR2 FQNNGV. The CDR3 reads CASTLDGGQETQYF. The CDR3 DNA reads TGTGCCAGCACCCTAGACGGGGGGCAAGAGACCCAGTACTTC. Full variable domain (remainder filled in from reference TRBV11-2 and TRBJ2-5): EAGVAQSPRYKIIEKRQSVAFWCNPISGHATLYWYQQILGQGPKLLIQFQNNGVVDDSQLPKDRFSAERLKGVDSTLKIQPAKLEDSAVYLCASTLDGGQETQYFGPGTRLLVL.

The chain combines TRBV28 with TRBJ1-6; 7 positions match TRBD1. The V and J ends lost 3 bases and 7 bases, in that order; junction bases with no gene match: 3. Germline V lookup: CDR1 MDHEN, CDR2 SYDVKM. The CDR3 has 14 residues. The CDR3 nucleotides are TGTGCCAGCAGTTTCCAGGGGGGCAATTCACCCCTCCACTTT. Translation: CASSFQGGNSPLHF. Full variable domain (missing parts from reference TRBV28 and TRBJ1-6): DVKVTQSSRYLVKRTGEKVFLECVQDMDHENMFWYRQDPGLGLRLIYFSYDVKMKEKGDIPEGYSVSREKKERFSLILESASTNQTSMYLCASSFQGGNSPLHFGNGTRLTVT.

Regarding this clone: The sample holds other DNA sequences that translate to the same CDR3. CDR3 DNA: TGTGCCAGCAGCCAAGAGAGCTCCTACAATGAGCAGTTCTTC. This codes for CASSQESSYNEQFF. The genes are TRBV4-2 and TRBJ2-1, with D hard to call. V lost 0 bases and J lost 0, with 3 bases in between. This CDR3 has 14 amino acids. Germline assignment: CDR1 LGHNA and CDR2 YNFKEQ.

This clone appeared a single time. V and J are TRBV7-9 and TRBJ2-7, with TRBD1 identical over 9 bases. After removal of 3 bases from V and 2 bases from J, the junction contained 2 bases not matched to a gene. This CDR3 has 14 residues. CDR1 is SEHNR and CDR2 is FQNEAQ in the germline V gene (reference sequence). CDR3 DNA sequence: TGTGCCAGCAGCTTTTGGGACAGGGCCTACGAGCAGTACTTC. Protein sequence: CASSFWDRAYEQYF.

The V gene is TRBV28, the J gene TRBJ2-3; 9 nucleotides match TRBD2. V lost 1 base, J lost 3 bases, and 2 bases stayed unmatched. The CDR3 spans 15 residues. Germline loops: CDR1 MDHEN, CDR2 SYDVKM. Here the CDR3 DNA reads TGTGCCAGCAGTTTATTGACTAGCGGAACAGATACGCAGTATTTT. It encodes CASSLLTSGTDTQYF.

The V call is TRBV27, the J call TRBJ2-1; 8 nucleotides match TRBD1. V lost 4 bases, J lost 6 bases, and 14 bases stayed unmatched. There are 17 residues in the CDR3. Per the germline V gene, CDR1 is MNHEY and CDR2 is SMNVEV (reference sequence). This CDR3 is CASSSSVQGVLSNEQFF. CDR3 nucleotides: TGTGCCAGCAGTTCGTCAGTACAGGGGGTTCTTAGCAATGAGCAGTTCTTC.

This clone was counted once. The genes are TRBV28 and TRBJ2-7; 14 bases match TRBD2. The trim removed 2 bases at V and 4 bases at J, leaving 10 bases unmatched. The germline V gene encodes CDR1 MDHEN and CDR2 SYDVKM. This CDR3 comprises 18 residues. The CDR3 DNA sequence: TGTGCCAGCAGTTTAGGGACTAGCGGGAGTGTCCCGCTTTACGAGCAGTACTTC. Its translation is CASSLGTSGSVPLYEQYF.

This sequence joins TRBV7-6 and TRBJ2-7; 9 bases align to TRBD1. CDR1 is SGHVS, CDR2 FNYEAQ, per germline. The V and J ends lost 4 bases and 4 bases, in that order; junction bases with no gene match: 20. The length of the CDR3 is 19 residues. The CDR3 spells CASSSPWADRGDVGYEQYF. The CDR3 nucleotides are TGTGCCAGCAGCTCCCCCTGGGCGGACAGGGGTGACGTCGGGTACGAGCAGTACTTC.